Following are 11 T cell receptor beta chains from one sample sequenced in a study of shared clonotypes between healthy human individuals. Clones were sequenced by immunoSEQ multiplex PCR, and TCRdb holds only the in-frame ones, with some missing. The sample consists of some 2,400,000 clones, 90% to 97% of them appearing once. The sequenced sample consisted of naive CD4+ T cells sorted from blood. Subset here: CD45RA+ positively selected. The receptor source for this set is a man between 18 and 35 years old in good health.

This chain uses TRBV27 with TRBJ2-7; D call uncertain. The germline V and J ends were trimmed by 2 bases and 3 bases, with 11 bases remaining between them. The CDR3 extends over 14 amino acids. Per germline, CDR1 MNHEY and CDR2 SMNVEV (reference sequence). CDR3 nucleotide sequence: TGTGCCAGCAGTTTAGGGGTGGGTGGCTACGAGCAGTACTTC. Its protein is CASSLGVGGYEQYF.

V is TRBV6-6 and J is TRBJ1-6, with D maybe TRBD1 (6 bases). This CDR3 contains 14 residues. CDR1 MNHNY and CDR2 SVGAGI come from the germline V gene (reference sequence). Trimming stripped 4 bases from V and 7 bases from J, with 11 bases between. The CDR3 DNA reads TGTGCCAGCAGTTTCCGGACAGACAATTCACCCCTCCACTTT. As protein: CASSFRTDNSPLHF.

The V call is TRBV4-3, the J call TRBJ2-7; 8 positions match TRBD2. Trimming took 1 base from V and 3 from J; bases not matched to a gene: 5. The CDR3 extends over 15 amino acids. Germline CDR1 reads LGHNA; CDR2 reads YSLEER. The CDR3 coding sequence is TGCGCCAGCAGCCAAGGACTAGCGTCCTACTACGAGCAGTACTTC. It encodes CASSQGLASYYEQYF.

A remark on this clone: This CDR3 is also generated by other DNA sequences in the sample. The chain employs TRBV4-1 and TRBJ2-5; TRBD1 agrees at 8 bases. Germline assignment: CDR1 MGHRA and CDR2 YSYEKL. V shed 3 bases, J shed 5 bases, and the junction held 5 bases outside the gene matches. The CDR3 has 14 amino acids. CDR3 region: CASSQLGQEETQYF. The CDR3 DNA reads as TGCGCCAGCAGCCAGTTGGGACAGGAGGAGACCCAGTACTTC.

The sample holds one count of this clone. This rearrangement joins TRBV18 to TRBJ1-2; D remains ambiguous. CDR3 length: 13 amino acids. Trimming shortened V by 5 bases and J by 7 bases, and 14 bases separated the two germline ends. Germline assignment: CDR1 KGHSH and CDR2 LQKENI. In DNA, the CDR3 is TGTGCCAGCTCATACGACGGAGCAGGTGGCTACACCTTC. Translated, it gives CASSYDGAGGYTF.

The chain recombines TRBV6-5 with TRBJ2-1, with D tentatively TRBD2 (5 bases). The CDR3 is 16 amino acids. Deletions cut 0 bases from V and 5 bases from J, with 14 bases between. Germline loops: CDR1 MNHEY, CDR2 SVGAGI. The CDR3 nucleotides read TGTGCCAGCAGTTACTCGTGGGCGGGCTCGCACAATGAGCAGTTCTTC. Its protein product is CASSYSWAGSHNEQFF.

This chain connects TRBV29-1 to TRBJ2-5, with D possibly matching TRBD1 (5 bases). The J call may be faulty, since TRBJ2-7 better matches the DNA end. The CDR3 has 12 residues. Germline V gene data show CDR1 as SQVTM and CDR2 as ANQGSEA. DNA of the CDR3: TGCAGCGCTGGGCAGGGCTCCTACGAGCAGTACTTC. This codes for CSAGQGSYEQYF.

The rearrangement joins TRBV28 to TRBJ2-1; no firm D call. The CDR3 length is 12 residues. Germline V CDR1 and CDR2: MDHEN, SYDVKM. V lost 5 bases to trimming and J lost 9 bases, with 11 bases between them. The CDR3 reads CASSPPSGEQFF. Here the CDR3 DNA reads TGTGCCAGCAGTCCCCCCTCAGGTGAGCAGTTCTTC. Full variable domain (outside the CDR3, taken from reference TRBV28 and TRBJ2-1): DVKVTQSSRYLVKRTGEKVFLECVQDMDHENMFWYRQDPGLGLRLIYFSYDVKMKEKGDIPEGYSVSREKKERFSLILESASTNQTSMYLCASSPPSGEQFFGPGTRLTVL.

The chain carries TRBV30 and TRBJ2-1; D is tentatively TRBD1 or TRBD2 (5 bases each). The V end lost 8 bases, the J end lost 7 bases, and 15 bases lay between the germline ends. The length of the CDR3 is 12 residues. Looked up from germline, CDR1 is GTSNPN and CDR2 is SVGIG (reference sequence). The CDR3 coding sequence is TGTGCCCGGGGCCTAGTAAGGAATGAGCAGTTCTTC. Its translation: CARGLVRNEQFF.

This chain uses TRBV9 with TRBJ2-3, with 11 bases lining up with TRBD2. Trimming at V came to 0 bases and at J to 5 bases, leaving 14 bases not matched to a gene. The CDR3 is 19 residues long. Germline V gene data show CDR1 as SGDLS and CDR2 as YYNGEE. The CDR3 coding sequence is TGTGCCAGCAGCGTAGAAGGTATCTCGGCTAGCGGGAGGCAAGATACGCAGTATTTT. This sequence encodes CASSVEGISASGRQDTQYF. Drawing the rest from reference TRBV9 and TRBJ2-3, the complete variable domain is DSGVTQTPKHLITATGQRVTLRCSPRSGDLSVYWYQQSLDQGLQFLIQYYNGEERAKGNILERFSAQQFPDLHSELNLSSLELGDSALYFCASSVEGISASGRQDTQYFGPGTRLTVL.

A note on this clone: Distinct nucleotide sequences in the sample also encode this CDR3. V gene TRBV6-5 combines with J gene TRBJ2-3, with 8 bases fitting TRBD2. The V gene's germline CDR1 is MNHEY and CDR2 SVGAGI. Trimming took 6 bases from V and 0 from J; bases not matched to a gene: 5. There are 15 residues in the CDR3. The DNA of the CDR3 is TGTGCCAGCAGCTATAGCGGGGCTAGCACAGATACGCAGTATTTT. Its translation: CASSYSGASTDTQYF.